This TCR beta chain came from a study of post-analysis software for immune sequencing data. Study-level findings and limits: Clustering by F measure revealed strong co-clustering among samples prepared together in one batch. Comparison with controls showed significantly lower normalized Chao1 diversity in multiple sclerosis patients. Elevated frequency relative to controls characterized several TRBV segments in patients, TRBV5-6, TRBV5-1 and TRBV20-1 among them.

Germline V gene lookup returns CDR1 LNHNV and CDR2 YYDKDF (reference sequence). The CDR3 is made up of 20 amino acids. J was trimmed by 2 bases and V by 2 bases; bases with no gene match: 16. A remark on this clonotype: Its antigen is currently unknown.

cDNA libraries for TCR beta contained unique molecular identifiers. Input of roughly 0.9 to 11 million T cells yielded 400,000 to 550,000 cDNA molecules. TCRdb used MiXCR to reprocess the PCR reads, holding one entry per CDR3 protein. The table shows hundreds of thousands of distinct CDR3 sequences, with roughly 27% occurring only once. The rearrangement joins TRBV15 to TRBJ2-5, with 11 bases identical to TRBD2. The sample was blood. This clonotype was sampled from a girl aged 10 to 17 with multiple sclerosis. The CDR3 here is CATSRHRVWKLAGEQETQYF. Here the CDR3 DNA reads TGTGCCACCAGCAGACACAGGGTCTGGAAACTAGCGGGAGAACAAGAGACCCAGTACTTC.